These 16 T cell receptor beta chains were all obtained from the same sample, sequenced in a study of blood T cells in healthy people across ages. Primers used in a second PCR of roughly 6 to 11 cycles were a sample-barcoded 5' primer and a J-beta primer mix. TCRdb called the 5' RACE reads again in MiXCR, with one record for every CDR3 protein. The sample shows over a million distinct CDR3 sequences, around 59% of them seen only once. Specimen: blood. All receptors come from a young man in good health.

There are a few counts of this clonotype. The genes are TRBV4-2 and TRBJ2-7; D is ambiguous. CDR1 LGHNA and CDR2 YNFKEQ come from the germline V gene. There are 16 residues in the CDR3. The V end was cut by 1 base, the J end by 0 bases, with 13 bases between. CDR3 sequence: CASSQASPPSSYEQYF. The CDR3 DNA sequence: TGTGCCAGCAGCCAAGCTTCCCCCCCCAGCTCCTACGAGCAGTACTTC.

The CDR3 sequence: CSAGILYNEQFF. The CDR3 DNA reads TGCAGTGCCGGGATCCTATACAATGAGCAGTTCTTC. This chain uses TRBV20-1 with TRBJ2-1, with D possibly TRBD2 on 5 matching bases. Trimming pared 6 bases from V and 4 bases from J, leaving 10 bases between. CDR3 length: 12 residues. From germline, CDR1 is DFQATT and CDR2 SNEGSKA (reference sequence).

The chain joins TRBV10-3 to TRBJ2-5; maybe TRBD1 (5 bases). Trimming removed 3 bases from V and 0 bases from J, with 5 bases in between. From germline, CDR1 is ENHRY and CDR2 SYGVKD. The CDR3 covers 13 residues. CDR3 sequence: CAISDRDQETQYF. The CDR3 DNA sequence: TGTGCCATCAGTGACAGGGACCAAGAGACCCAGTACTTC.

This chain links TRBV10-2 with TRBJ2-4, with 7 bases identical to TRBD1. The J call is doubtful: the DNA matches TRBJ2-7 better. The CDR3 covers 14 residues. The germline CDR1 and CDR2 sequences are WSHSY and SAAADI. The chain's CDR3 is CASSEKTGIHEQYF. Written as DNA, the CDR3 is TGCGCCAGCAGTGAAAAGACAGGGATCCACGAGCAGTACTTC.

This clonotype showed up just a few times. V and J are TRBV14 and TRBJ1-2, with D perhaps matching TRBD1 (5 bases). V lost 0 bases to trimming and J lost 4 bases, with 12 bases between them. The CDR3 runs to 15 residues. CDR1 is SGHDN and CDR2 is FVKESK in the germline V gene. Here the CDR3 DNA reads TGTGCCAGCAGCCAAGATCGGGGGACGGCCTATGGCTACACCTTC. This codes for CASSQDRGTAYGYTF.

CDR3 sequence reads: CASSPGVGSGGFYEQYF. CDR3 nucleotide sequence: TGCGCCAGCAGCCCAGGGGTGGGTAGCGGGGGTTTCTACGAGCAGTACTTC. The chain has TRBV4-1 and TRBJ2-5, with 9 nucleotides matching TRBD2. The DNA end lines up better with TRBJ2-7; the J call may be wrong. The CDR3 has 17 amino acids. The germline gives CDR1 MGHRA, CDR2 YSYEKL.

The chain combines TRBV4-3 with TRBJ2-3; 10 nucleotides line up with TRBD1. Germline lookup yields CDR1 LGHNA and CDR2 YSLEER. The CDR3 totals 19 residues. V gave up 0 bases and J gave up 4 bases; unmatched junction bases: 13. The CDR3 region has the DNA TGCGCCAGCAGCCAAGAGCTTCACGGGGACAGGGGAAGTGCAGATACGCAGTATTTT. This encodes CASSQELHGDRGSADTQYF.

This chain links TRBV11-2 with TRBJ2-4; D is unclear. Between the trimmed V and J ends, which lost 4 bases and 0 bases, there was a span of 16 bases. CDR1 SGHAT and CDR2 FQNNGV come from the germline V gene. The CDR3 covers 17 residues. The chain's CDR3 is CASSSYRLGVAKNIQYF. The CDR3 DNA is TGTGCCAGCAGCTCGTATAGACTGGGCGTAGCCAAAAACATTCAGTACTTC.

The V gene is TRBV4-2, the J gene TRBJ1-5; D is ambiguous. CDR3 length equals 14 residues. V gave up 0 bases and J gave up 3 bases, with 6 bases separating them. Germline CDR1 and CDR2: LGHNA and YNFKEQ. DNA for the CDR3: TGTGCCAGCAGCCAAGATTCCCTCAATCAGCCCCAGCATTTT. Protein product: CASSQDSLNQPQHF.

The chain recombines TRBV20-1 with TRBJ2-7, with D unclear. Between the trimmed V and J ends, which lost 6 bases and 5 bases, there was a span of 17 bases. This CDR3 region has 13 residues. Germline V CDR1 and CDR2: DFQATT, SNEGSKA (reference sequence). For the CDR3, the DNA is TGCAGTGCACCGGGCCCTAGTAGGGACGAGCAGTACTTC. The encoded protein is CSAPGPSRDEQYF.

V and J are TRBV12-3 or TRBV12-4 and TRBJ1-2; D gene uncertain. Trimming stripped 8 bases from V and 2 bases from J, with 6 bases between. The CDR3 spans 11 residues. The CDR3 loop is CASDDNYGYTF. The CDR3 DNA sequence: TGTGCCAGCGACGACAACTATGGCTACACCTTC.

The V gene is TRBV7-8, the J gene TRBJ2-7; no clear D gene. Germline CDR1 and CDR2: SGHVS and FQNEAQ. This CDR3 is 15 amino acids long. Trimming pared 1 base from V and 4 bases from J, leaving 14 bases between. The CDR3 here is CASSLVDGRVYEQYF. In nucleotides, the CDR3 is TGTGCCAGCAGCTTAGTGGACGGTAGAGTTTACGAGCAGTACTTC. Full variable domain (remainder filled in from reference TRBV7-8 and TRBJ2-7): GAGVSQSPRYKVAKRGQDVALRCDPISGHVSLFWYQQALGQGPEFLTYFQNEAQLDKSGLPSDRFFAERPEGSVSTLKIQRTQQEDSAVYLCASSLVDGRVYEQYFGPGTRLTVT.

This rearrangement joins TRBV29-1 to TRBJ2-5; D perhaps matches TRBD2 (5 bases). Germline loops: CDR1 SQVTM, CDR2 ANQGSEA. This CDR3 is built from 15 residues. The V end was cut by 7 bases, the J end by 3 bases, with 21 bases between. The CDR3 nucleotides are TGCAGCGCCTGCTGTGAAGGGAGAGGCAAAGAGACCCAGTACTTC. It is translated as CSACCEGRGKETQYF. Using reference TRBV29-1 and TRBJ2-5 for the parts outside the CDR3, the full variable domain is SAVISQKPSRDICQRGTSLTIQCQVDSQVTMMFWYRQQPGQSLTLIATANQGSEATYESGFVIDKFPISRPNLTFSTLTVSNMSPEDSSIYLCSACCEGRGKETQYFGPGTRLLVL.

This clonotype has more than one count but fewer than ten. V usage is TRBV29-1 and J usage is TRBJ1-2, with TRBD1 as a possible D gene (5 bases). The V gene lost 6 bases and the J gene lost 3 bases, with 14 bases spanning the gap. This CDR3 has 13 residues. Germline CDR1 SQVTM, CDR2 ANQGSEA. The CDR3 loop reads CSVGAGQDYGYTF. As DNA, the CDR3 is TGCAGCGTAGGGGCAGGGCAGGACTATGGCTACACCTTC.

The J gene is TRBJ2-3, the V gene TRBV7-8; the match to TRBD2 covers 14 bases. V shed 5 bases, J shed 2 bases, and the junction held 6 bases outside the gene matches. The germline CDR1 and CDR2 sequences are SGHVS and FQNEAQ. The CDR3 consists of 17 residues. Written as DNA, the CDR3 is TGTGCCAGCAGCCCCGGACTAGCGGGGGGATTCACAGATACGCAGTATTTT. Translation: CASSPGLAGGFTDTQYF.

This clonotype showed up just once. A much more abundant neighbour one base away suggests this may be a read error. This chain joins TRBV18 and TRBJ1-4; D ambiguous. CDR3 length equals 15 residues. Germline-derived CDR1 and CDR2 are KGHSH and LQKENI. The CDR3 nucleotides are TGTGCCAGCTCACCGATGGACCAGGAGATAGAAAAACCGTTTTTT. This encodes CASSPMDQEIEKPFF.